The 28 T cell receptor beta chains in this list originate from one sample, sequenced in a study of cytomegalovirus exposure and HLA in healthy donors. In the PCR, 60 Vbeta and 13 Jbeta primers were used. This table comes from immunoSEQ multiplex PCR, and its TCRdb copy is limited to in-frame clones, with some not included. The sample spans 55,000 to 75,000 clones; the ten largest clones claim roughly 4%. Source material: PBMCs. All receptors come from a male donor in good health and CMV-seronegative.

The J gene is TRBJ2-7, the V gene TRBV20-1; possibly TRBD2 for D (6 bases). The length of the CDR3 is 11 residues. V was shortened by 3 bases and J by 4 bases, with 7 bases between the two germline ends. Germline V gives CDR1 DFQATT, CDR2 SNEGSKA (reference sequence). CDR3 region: CSARGGYEQYF. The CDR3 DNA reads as TGCAGTGCTAGGGGGGGATACGAGCAGTACTTC.

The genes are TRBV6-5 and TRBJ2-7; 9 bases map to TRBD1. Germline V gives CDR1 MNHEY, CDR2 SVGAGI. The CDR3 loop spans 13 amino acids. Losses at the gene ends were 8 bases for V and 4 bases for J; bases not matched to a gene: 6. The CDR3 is CASGRQGGYEQYF. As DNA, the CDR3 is TGTGCCAGCGGGAGACAGGGGGGGTACGAGCAGTACTTC.

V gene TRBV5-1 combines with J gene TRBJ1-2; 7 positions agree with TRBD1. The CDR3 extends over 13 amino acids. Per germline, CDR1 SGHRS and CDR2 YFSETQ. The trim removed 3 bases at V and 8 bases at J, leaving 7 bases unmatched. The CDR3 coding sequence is TGCGCCAGCAGCTGGCGACAGGGAGAGGGCTACACCTTC. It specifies CASSWRQGEGYTF. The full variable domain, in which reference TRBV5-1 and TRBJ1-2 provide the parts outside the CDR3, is KAGVTQTPRYLIKTRGQQVTLSCSPISGHRSVSWYQQTPGQGLQFLFEYFSETQRNKGNFPGRFSGRQFSNSRSEMNVSTLELGDSALYLCASSWRQGEGYTFGSGTRLTVV.

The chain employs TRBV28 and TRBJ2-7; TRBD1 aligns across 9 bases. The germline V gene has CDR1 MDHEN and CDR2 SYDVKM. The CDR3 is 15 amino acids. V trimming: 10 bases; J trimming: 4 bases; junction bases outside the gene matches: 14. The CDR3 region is CATGQGGGLVYEQYF. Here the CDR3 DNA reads TGTGCCACGGGACAGGGAGGAGGACTAGTATACGAGCAGTACTTC.

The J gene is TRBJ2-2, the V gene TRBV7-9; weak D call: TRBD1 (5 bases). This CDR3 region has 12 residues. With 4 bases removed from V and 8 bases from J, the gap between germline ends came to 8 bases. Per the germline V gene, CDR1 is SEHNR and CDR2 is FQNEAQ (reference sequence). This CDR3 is CASSWQGGELFF. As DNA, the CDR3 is TGTGCCAGCAGCTGGCAGGGTGGGGAGCTGTTTTTT.

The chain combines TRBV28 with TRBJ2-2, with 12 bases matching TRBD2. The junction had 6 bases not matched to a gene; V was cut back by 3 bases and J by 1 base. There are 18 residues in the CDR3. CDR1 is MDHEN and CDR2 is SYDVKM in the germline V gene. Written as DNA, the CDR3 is TGTGCCAGCAGTTTGGCTAGCGGGGGGGCGGGGAACACCGGGGAGCTGTTTTTT. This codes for CASSLASGGAGNTGELFF.

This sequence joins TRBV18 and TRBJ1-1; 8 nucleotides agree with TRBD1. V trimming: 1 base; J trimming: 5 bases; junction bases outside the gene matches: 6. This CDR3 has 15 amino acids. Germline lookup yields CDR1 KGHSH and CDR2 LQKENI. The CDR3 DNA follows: TGTGCCAGCTCACCACGGCAGGGGGCGAGTACTGAAGCTTTCTTT. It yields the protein CASSPRQGASTEAFF.

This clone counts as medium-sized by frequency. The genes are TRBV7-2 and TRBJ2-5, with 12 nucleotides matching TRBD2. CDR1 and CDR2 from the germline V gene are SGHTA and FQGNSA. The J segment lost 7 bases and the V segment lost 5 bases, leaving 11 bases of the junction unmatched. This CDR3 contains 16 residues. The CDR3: CASSTGTSGPRGTQYF. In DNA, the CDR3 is TGTGCCAGCAGCACCGGGACTAGCGGGCCCCGAGGGACCCAGTACTTC.

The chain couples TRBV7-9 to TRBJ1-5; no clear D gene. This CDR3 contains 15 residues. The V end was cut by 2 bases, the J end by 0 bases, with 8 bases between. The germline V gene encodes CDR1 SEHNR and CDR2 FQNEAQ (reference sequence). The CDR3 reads CASSLSQASNQPQHF. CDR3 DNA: TGTGCCAGCAGCTTAAGCCAGGCTAGCAATCAGCCCCAGCATTTT.

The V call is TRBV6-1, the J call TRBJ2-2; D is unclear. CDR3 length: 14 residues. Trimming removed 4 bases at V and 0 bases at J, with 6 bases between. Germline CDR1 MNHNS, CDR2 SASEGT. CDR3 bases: TGTGCCAGCAGTGGGCAATCGAACACCGGGGAGCTGTTTTTT. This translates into CASSGQSNTGELFF.

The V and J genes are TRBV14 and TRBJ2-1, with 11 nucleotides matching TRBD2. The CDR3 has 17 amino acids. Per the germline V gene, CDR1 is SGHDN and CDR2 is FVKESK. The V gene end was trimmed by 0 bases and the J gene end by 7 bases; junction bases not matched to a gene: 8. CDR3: CASSQDASGGNRNEQFF. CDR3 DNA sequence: TGTGCCAGCAGCCAAGATGCTAGCGGGGGGAATAGGAATGAGCAGTTCTTC.

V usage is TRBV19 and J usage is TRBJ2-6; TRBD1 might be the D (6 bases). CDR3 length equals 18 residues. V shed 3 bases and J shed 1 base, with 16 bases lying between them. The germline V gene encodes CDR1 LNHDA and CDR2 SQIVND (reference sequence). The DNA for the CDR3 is TGTGCCAGTAGTATGGGCCAGGGGCTCCCTTCTGGGGCCAACGTCCTGACTTTC. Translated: CASSMGQGLPSGANVLTF.

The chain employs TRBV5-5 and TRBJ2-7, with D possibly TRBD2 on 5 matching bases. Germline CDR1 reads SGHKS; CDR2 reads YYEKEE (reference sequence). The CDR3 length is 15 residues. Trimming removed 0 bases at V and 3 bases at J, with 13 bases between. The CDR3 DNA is TGTGCCAGCAGCTTGGCCGGGCGGGTGAACTACGAGCAGTACTTC. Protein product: CASSLAGRVNYEQYF.

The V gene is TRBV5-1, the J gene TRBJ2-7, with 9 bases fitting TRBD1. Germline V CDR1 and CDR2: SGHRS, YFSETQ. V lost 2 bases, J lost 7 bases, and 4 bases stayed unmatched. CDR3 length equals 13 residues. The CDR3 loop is CASSLQGAREQYF. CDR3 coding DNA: TGCGCCAGCAGCTTACAGGGGGCGCGGGAGCAGTACTTC.

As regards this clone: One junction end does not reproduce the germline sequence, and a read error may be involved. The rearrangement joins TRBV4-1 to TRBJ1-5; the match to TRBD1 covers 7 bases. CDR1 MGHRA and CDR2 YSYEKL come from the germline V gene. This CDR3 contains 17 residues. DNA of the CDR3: TGCGCCAGCAGCCACCACGGGACAGCGGATAGCAATCAGCACCAGCATTTT. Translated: CASSHHGTADSNQHQHF.

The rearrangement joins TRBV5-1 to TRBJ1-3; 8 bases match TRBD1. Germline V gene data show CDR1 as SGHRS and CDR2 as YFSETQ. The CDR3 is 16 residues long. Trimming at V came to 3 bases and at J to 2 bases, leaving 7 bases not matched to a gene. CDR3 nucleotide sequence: TGCGCCAGCAGCTCAGGACAGGGAAGAGCTGGAAACACCATATATTTT. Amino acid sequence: CASSSGQGRAGNTIYF. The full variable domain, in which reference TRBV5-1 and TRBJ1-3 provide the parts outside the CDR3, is KAGVTQTPRYLIKTRGQQVTLSCSPISGHRSVSWYQQTPGQGLQFLFEYFSETQRNKGNFPGRFSGRQFSNSRSEMNVSTLELGDSALYLCASSSGQGRAGNTIYFGEGSWLTVV.

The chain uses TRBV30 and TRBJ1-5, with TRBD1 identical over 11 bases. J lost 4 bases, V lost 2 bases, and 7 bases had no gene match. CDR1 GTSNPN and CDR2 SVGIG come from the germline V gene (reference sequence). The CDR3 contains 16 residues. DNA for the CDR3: TGTGCCTGGAGTCTTCGGACAGGGGGCGAAAATCAGCCCCAGCATTTT. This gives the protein CAWSLRTGGENQPQHF.

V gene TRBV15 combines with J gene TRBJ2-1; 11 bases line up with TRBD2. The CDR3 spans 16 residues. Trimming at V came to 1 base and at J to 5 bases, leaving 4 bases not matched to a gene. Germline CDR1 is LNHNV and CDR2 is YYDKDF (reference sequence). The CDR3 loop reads CATSRGTSGSDNEQFF. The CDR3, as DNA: TGTGCCACCAGCAGAGGGACTAGCGGGTCCGACAATGAGCAGTTCTTC.

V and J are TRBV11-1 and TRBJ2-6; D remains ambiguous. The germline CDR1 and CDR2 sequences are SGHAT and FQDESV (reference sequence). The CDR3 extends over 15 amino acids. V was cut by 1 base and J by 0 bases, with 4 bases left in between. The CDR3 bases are TGTGCCAGCAGCTTAGGCGGCTCTGGGGCCAACGTCCTGACTTTC. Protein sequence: CASSLGGSGANVLTF. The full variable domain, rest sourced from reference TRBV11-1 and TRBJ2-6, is EAEVAQSPRYKITEKSQAVAFWCDPISGHATLYWYRQILGQGPELLVQFQDESVVDDSQLPKDRFSAERLKGVDSTLKIQPAELGDSAMYLCASSLGGSGANVLTFGAGSRLTVL.

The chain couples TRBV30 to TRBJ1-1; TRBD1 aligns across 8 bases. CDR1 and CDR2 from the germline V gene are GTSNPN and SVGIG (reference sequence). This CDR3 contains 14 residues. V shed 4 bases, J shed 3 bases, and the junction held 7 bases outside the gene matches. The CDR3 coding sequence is TGTGCCTGGAAGCCAGGGACAGGCGACACTGAAGCTTTCTTT. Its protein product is CAWKPGTGDTEAFF.

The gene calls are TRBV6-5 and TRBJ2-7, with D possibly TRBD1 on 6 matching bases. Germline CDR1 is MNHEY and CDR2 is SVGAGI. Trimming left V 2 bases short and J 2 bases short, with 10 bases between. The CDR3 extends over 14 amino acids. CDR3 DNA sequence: TGTGCCAGCAGTTACGGCAGACAGGCCTACGAGCAGTACTTC. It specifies CASSYGRQAYEQYF.

CDR3 coding DNA: TGTGCCAGCAGTTTCCGGACAGGGGGTGCCTACGAGCAGTACTTC. Encoded protein: CASSFRTGGAYEQYF. The chain links TRBV28 to TRBJ2-7, with 10 bases matching TRBD1. The CDR3 extends over 15 amino acids. Germline CDR1 MDHEN, CDR2 SYDVKM. V lost 3 bases and J lost 2; bases outside the gene matches: 4.

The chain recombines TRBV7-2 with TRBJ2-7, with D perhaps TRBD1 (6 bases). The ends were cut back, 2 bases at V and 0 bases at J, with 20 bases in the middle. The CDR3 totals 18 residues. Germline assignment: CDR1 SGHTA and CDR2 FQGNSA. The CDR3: CASSLQGSETGSSYEQYF. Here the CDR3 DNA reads TGTGCCAGCAGCTTACAAGGCAGTGAAACAGGGAGCTCCTACGAGCAGTACTTC.

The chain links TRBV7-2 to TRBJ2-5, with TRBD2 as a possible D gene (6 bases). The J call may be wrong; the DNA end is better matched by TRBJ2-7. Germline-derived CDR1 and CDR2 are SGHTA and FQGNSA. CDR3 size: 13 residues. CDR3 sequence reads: CASSSGGGYEQYF. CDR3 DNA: TGTGCCAGCAGCTCCGGGGGAGGCTACGAGCAGTACTTC.

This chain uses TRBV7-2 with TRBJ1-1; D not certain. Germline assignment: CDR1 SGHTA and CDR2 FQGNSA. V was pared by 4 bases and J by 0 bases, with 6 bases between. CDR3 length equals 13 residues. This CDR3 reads CASSYTMNTEAFF. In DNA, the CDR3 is TGTGCCAGCAGCTACACAATGAACACTGAAGCTTTCTTT.

Here the CDR3 reads CASSIEGTGIQEAFF. CDR3 sequence (DNA): TGTGCCAGTAGTATAGAAGGGACAGGGATACAAGAAGCTTTCTTT. The gene calls are TRBV19 and TRBJ1-1, with 9 bases identical to TRBD1. The CDR3 covers 15 residues. Germline CDR1 and CDR2: LNHDA and SQIVND (reference sequence). After removal of 0 bases from V and 8 bases from J, the junction contained 7 bases not matched to a gene.

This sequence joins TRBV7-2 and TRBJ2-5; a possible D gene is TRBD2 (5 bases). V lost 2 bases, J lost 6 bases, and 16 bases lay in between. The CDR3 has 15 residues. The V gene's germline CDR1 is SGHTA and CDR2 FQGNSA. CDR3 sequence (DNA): TGTGCCAGCAGCTTAATACCACTAGGGCGACAGACCCAGTACTTC. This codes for CASSLIPLGRQTQYF.

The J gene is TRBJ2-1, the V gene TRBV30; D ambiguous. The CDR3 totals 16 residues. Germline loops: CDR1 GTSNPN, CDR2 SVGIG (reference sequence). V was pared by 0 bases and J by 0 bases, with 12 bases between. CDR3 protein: CAWSVLSEPSYNEQFF. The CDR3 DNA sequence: TGTGCCTGGAGTGTACTAAGCGAACCCTCCTACAATGAGCAGTTCTTC.